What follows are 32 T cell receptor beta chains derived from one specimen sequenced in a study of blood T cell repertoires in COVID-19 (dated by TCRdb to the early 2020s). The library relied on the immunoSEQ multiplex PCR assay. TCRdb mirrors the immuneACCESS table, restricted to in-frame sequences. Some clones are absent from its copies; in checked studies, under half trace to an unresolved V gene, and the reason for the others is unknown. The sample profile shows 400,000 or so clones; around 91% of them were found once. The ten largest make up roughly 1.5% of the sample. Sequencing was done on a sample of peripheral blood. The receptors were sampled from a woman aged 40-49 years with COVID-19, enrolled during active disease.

The CDR3 here is CASSETSFHF. The DNA for the CDR3 is TGCGCCAGCAGTGAAACATCCTTCCACTTT. The V gene is TRBV10-1, the J gene TRBJ1-6, with D unresolved. Germline CDR1 reads WNHNN; CDR2 reads SYGVQD (reference sequence). The germline V and J ends were trimmed by 3 bases and 17 bases, with 8 bases remaining between them. CDR3 length equals 10 residues.

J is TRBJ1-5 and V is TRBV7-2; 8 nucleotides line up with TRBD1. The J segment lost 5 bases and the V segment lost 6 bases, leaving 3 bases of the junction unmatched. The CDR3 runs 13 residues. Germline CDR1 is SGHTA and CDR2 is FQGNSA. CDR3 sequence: CASRPDRDQPQHF. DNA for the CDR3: TGTGCCAGCAGGCCGGACAGGGATCAGCCCCAGCATTTT.

CDR3: CATSYKRGTQETQYF. CDR3 nucleotide sequence: TGTGCCACCAGCTATAAACGGGGAACTCAAGAGACCCAGTACTTC. The chain uses TRBV15 and TRBJ2-5; tentative D call: TRBD2 (5 bases). There are 15 residues in the CDR3. Trimming took off 5 bases at V and 2 bases at J, with 15 bases between the two ends. Germline V gives CDR1 LNHNV, CDR2 YYDKDF (reference sequence).

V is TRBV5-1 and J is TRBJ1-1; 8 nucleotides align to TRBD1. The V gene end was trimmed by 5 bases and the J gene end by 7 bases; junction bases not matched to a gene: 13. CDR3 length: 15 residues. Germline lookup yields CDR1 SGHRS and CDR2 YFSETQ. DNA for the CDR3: TGCGCCAGCAGTATCCGGGACAGGCGTCAGGGTGAAGCTTTCTTT. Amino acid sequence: CASSIRDRRQGEAFF. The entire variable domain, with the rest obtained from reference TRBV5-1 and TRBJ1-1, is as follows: KAGVTQTPRYLIKTRGQQVTLSCSPISGHRSVSWYQQTPGQGLQFLFEYFSETQRNKGNFPGRFSGRQFSNSRSEMNVSTLELGDSALYLCASSIRDRRQGEAFFGQGTRLTVV.

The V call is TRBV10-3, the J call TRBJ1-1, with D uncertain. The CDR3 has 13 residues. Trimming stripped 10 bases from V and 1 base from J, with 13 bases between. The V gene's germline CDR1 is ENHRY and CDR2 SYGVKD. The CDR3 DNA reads TGTGCCAACAGCGGAGGCCCGAACACTGAAGCTTTCTTT. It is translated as CANSGGPNTEAFF.

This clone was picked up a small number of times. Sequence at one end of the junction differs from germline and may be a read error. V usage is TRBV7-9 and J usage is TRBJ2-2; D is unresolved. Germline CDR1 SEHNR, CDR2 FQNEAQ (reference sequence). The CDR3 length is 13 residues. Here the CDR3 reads CASSLGLPGELFF. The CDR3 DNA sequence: TGTGCCAGCAGTTTAGGGCTTCCCGGGGAGCTGTTTTTT.

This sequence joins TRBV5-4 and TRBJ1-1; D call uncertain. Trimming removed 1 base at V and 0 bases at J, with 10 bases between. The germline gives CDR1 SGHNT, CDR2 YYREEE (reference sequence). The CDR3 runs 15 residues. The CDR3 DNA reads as TGTGCCAGCAGCTTGAACCCCTATATGAACACTGAAGCTTTCTTT. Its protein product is CASSLNPYMNTEAFF.

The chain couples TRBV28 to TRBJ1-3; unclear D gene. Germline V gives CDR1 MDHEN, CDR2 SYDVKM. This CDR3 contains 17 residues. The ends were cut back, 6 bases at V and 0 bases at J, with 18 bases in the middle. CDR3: CASSPLPGRGSGNTIYF. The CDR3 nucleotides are TGTGCCAGCAGCCCCTTGCCCGGTCGGGGCTCTGGAAACACCATATATTTT.

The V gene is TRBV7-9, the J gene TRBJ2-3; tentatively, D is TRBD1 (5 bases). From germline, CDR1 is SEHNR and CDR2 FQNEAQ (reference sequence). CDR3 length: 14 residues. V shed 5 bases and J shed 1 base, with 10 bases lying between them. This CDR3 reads CASSPRVGTDTQYF. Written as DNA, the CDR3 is TGTGCCAGCAGCCCCAGGGTCGGCACAGATACGCAGTATTTT.

The CDR3 bases are TGTGCCAGCAGCCCATGGGGGGGACCAGGGGATAACTATGGCTACACCTTC. As protein: CASSPWGGPGDNYGYTF. The chain couples TRBV7-8 to TRBJ1-2; D possibly corresponds to TRBD1 (6 bases). V shed 5 bases and J shed 1 base, with 20 bases lying between them. The CDR3 runs 17 residues. Looked up from germline, CDR1 is SGHVS and CDR2 is FQNEAQ. Looking up the rest from reference TRBV7-8 and TRBJ1-2 gives the full variable domain: GAGVSQSPRYKVAKRGQDVALRCDPISGHVSLFWYQQALGQGPEFLTYFQNEAQLDKSGLPSDRFFAERPEGSVSTLKIQRTQQEDSAVYLCASSPWGGPGDNYGYTFGSGTRLTVV.

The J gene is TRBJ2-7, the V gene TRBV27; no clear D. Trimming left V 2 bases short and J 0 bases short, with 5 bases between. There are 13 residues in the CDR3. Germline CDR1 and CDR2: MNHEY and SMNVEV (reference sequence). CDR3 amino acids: CASSLISSYEQYF. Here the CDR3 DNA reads TGTGCCAGCAGTTTAATTAGCTCCTACGAGCAGTACTTC.

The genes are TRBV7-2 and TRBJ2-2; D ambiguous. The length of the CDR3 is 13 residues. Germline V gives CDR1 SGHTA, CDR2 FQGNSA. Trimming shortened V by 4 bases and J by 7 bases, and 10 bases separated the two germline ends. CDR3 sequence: CASSSLLFGELFF. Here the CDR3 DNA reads TGTGCCAGCAGCTCCCTCTTATTCGGGGAGCTGTTTTTT. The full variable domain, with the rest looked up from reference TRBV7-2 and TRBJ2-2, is GAGVSQSPSNKVTEKGKDVELRCDPISGHTALYWYRQSLGQGLEFLIYFQGNSAPDKSGLPSDRFSAERTGGSVSTLTIQRTQQEDSAVYLCASSSLLFGELFFGEGSRLTVL.

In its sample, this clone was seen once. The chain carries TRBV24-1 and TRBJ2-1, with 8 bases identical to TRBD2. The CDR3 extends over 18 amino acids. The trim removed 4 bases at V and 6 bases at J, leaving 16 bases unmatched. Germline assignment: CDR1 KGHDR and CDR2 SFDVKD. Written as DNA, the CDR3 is TGTGCCACCAGTGACCGGCACCCCCGGGCGGGGGGTTCCAATGAGCAGTTCTTC. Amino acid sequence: CATSDRHPRAGGSNEQFF.

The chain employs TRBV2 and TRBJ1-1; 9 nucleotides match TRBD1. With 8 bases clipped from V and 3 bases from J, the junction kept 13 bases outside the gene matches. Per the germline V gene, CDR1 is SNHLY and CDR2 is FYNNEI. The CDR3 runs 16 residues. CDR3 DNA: TGTGCCAGCCGCCCGACAGGGGGTAGGGGGGACACTGAAGCTTTCTTT. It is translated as CASRPTGGRGDTEAFF.

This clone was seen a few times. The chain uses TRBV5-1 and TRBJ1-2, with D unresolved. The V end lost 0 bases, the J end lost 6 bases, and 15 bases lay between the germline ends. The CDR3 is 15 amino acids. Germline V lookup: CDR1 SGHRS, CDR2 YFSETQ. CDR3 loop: CASSLVGGWADGYTF. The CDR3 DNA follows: TGCGCCAGCAGCTTGGTCGGAGGGTGGGCCGATGGCTACACCTTC.

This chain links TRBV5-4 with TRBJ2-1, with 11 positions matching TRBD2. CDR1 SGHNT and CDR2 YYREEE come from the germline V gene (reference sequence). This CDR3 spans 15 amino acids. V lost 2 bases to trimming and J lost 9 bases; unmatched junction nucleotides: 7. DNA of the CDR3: TGTGCCAGCAGCTTCACTAGCGGGAGTCTGGGTGAGCAGTTCTTC. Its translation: CASSFTSGSLGEQFF.

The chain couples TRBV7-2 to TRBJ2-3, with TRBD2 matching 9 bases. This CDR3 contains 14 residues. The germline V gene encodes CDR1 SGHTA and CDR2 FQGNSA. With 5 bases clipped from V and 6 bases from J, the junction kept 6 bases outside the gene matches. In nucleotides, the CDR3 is TGTGCCAGCAGCCCGAGCGGGAGGATGGATACGCAGTATTTT. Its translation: CASSPSGRMDTQYF.

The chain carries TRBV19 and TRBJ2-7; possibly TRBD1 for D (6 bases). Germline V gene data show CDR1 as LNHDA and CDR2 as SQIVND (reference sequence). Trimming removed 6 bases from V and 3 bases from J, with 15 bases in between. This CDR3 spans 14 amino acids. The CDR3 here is CASSLPDSRYEQYF. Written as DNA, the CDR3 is TGTGCCAGTAGCCTACCGGACAGCCGCTACGAGCAGTACTTC.

CDR3 coding DNA: TGTGCCAGCAGTGCCAGGGACAGGGGAAAGACTGAAGCTTTCTTT. Its translation is CASSARDRGKTEAFF. The chain couples TRBV6-4 to TRBJ1-1, with 10 bases matching TRBD1. V shed 4 bases, J shed 5 bases, and the junction held 7 bases outside the gene matches. From germline, CDR1 is MRHNA and CDR2 SNTAGT. This CDR3 spans 15 amino acids.

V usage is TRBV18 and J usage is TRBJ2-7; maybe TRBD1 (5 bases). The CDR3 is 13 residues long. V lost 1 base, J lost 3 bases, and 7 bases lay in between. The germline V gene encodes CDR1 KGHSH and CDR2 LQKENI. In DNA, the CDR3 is TGTGCCAGCTCACCACGACAGAGCTACGAGCAGTACTTC. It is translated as CASSPRQSYEQYF.

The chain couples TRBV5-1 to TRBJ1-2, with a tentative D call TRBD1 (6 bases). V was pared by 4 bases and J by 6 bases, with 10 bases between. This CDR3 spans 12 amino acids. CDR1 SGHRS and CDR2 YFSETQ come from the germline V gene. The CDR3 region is CASSEGTNGYTF. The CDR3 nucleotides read TGCGCCAGCAGCGAGGGGACAAATGGCTACACCTTC.

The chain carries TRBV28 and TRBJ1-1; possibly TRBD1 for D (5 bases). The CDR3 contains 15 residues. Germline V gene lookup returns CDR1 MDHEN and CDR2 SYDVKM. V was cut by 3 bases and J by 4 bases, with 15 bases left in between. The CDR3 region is CASSLNQGRVTEAFF. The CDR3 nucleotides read TGTGCCAGCAGTTTGAATCAGGGTCGAGTCACTGAAGCTTTCTTT.

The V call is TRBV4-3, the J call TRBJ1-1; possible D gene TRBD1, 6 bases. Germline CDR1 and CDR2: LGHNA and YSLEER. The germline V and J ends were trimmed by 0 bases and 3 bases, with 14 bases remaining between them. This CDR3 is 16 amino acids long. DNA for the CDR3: TGCGCCAGCAGCCAAGAGTCCGGGGGGCTTTACACTGAAGCTTTCTTT. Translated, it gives CASSQESGGLYTEAFF.

CDR3 bases: TGTGCCAGCAGGAGGACAGGGACTTCCTTGAACTATGGCTACACCTTC. It translates to CASRRTGTSLNYGYTF. The chain links TRBV5-4 to TRBJ1-2; 8 nucleotides align to TRBD1. Germline CDR1 is SGHNT and CDR2 is YYREEE (reference sequence). The V and J ends lost 5 bases and 2 bases, in that order; junction bases with no gene match: 11. The CDR3 loop spans 16 amino acids.

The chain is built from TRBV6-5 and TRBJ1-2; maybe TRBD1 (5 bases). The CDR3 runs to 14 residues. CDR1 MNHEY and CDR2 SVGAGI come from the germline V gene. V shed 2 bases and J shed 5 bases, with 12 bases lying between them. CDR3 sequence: CASSYDSLGYGYTF. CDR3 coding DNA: TGTGCCAGCAGTTACGACAGCTTGGGATATGGCTACACCTTC.

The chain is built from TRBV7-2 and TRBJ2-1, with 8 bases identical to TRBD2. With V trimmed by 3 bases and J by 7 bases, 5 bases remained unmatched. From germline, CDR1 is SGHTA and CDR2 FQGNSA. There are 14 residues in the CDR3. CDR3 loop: CASSFGGGRNEQFF. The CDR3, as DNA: TGTGCCAGCAGCTTTGGCGGGGGGAGGAATGAGCAGTTCTTC.

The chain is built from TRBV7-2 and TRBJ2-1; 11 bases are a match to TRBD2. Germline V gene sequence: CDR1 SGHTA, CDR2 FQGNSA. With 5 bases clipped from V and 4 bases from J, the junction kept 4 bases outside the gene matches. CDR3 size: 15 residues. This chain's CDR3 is CASSKGLAEYNEQFF. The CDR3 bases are TGTGCCAGCAGCAAGGGACTAGCGGAATACAATGAGCAGTTCTTC. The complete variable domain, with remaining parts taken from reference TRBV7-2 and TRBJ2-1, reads GAGVSQSPSNKVTEKGKDVELRCDPISGHTALYWYRQSLGQGLEFLIYFQGNSAPDKSGLPSDRFSAERTGGSVSTLTIQRTQQEDSAVYLCASSKGLAEYNEQFFGPGTRLTVL.

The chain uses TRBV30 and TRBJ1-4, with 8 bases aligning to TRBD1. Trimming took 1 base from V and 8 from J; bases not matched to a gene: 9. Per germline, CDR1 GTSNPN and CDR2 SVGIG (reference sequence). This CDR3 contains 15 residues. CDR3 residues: CAWSARTGFNEKLFF. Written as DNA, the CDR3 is TGTGCCTGGAGTGCCAGGACAGGGTTTAACGAAAAACTGTTTTTT.

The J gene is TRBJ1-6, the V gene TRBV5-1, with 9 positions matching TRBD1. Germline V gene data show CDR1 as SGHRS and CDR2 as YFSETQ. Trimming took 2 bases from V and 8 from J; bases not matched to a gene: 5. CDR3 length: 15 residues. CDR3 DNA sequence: TGCGCCAGCAGCTTCGTACAGGGGGCGGATTCACCCCTCCACTTT. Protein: CASSFVQGADSPLHF.

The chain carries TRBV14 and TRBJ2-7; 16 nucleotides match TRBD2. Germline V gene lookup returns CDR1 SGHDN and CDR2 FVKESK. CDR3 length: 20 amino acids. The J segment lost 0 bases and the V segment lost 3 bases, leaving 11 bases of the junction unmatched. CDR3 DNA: TGTGCCAGCAGCCATCCCATCTCCGGGACTAGCGGGAGGGTCTCCTACGAGCAGTACTTC. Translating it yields CASSHPISGTSGRVSYEQYF.

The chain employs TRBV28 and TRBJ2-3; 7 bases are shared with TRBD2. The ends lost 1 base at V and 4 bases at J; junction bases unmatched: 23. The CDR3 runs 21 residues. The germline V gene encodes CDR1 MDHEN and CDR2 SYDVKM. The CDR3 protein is CASSLFSWGIGGRLRPDTQYF. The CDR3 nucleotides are TGTGCCAGCAGTTTATTTTCGTGGGGAATAGGCGGGAGACTCCGGCCAGATACGCAGTATTTT.

This CDR3 is CASSHPMRRGGYNEQFF. The DNA for the CDR3 is TGTGCCAGCAGCCACCCGATGAGGAGGGGTGGCTACAATGAGCAGTTCTTC. This chain joins TRBV7-2 and TRBJ2-1; D might be TRBD2 (6 bases). This CDR3 region has 17 residues. V was clipped by 5 bases and J by 3 bases, with 20 bases between them. The germline V gene has CDR1 SGHTA and CDR2 FQGNSA.